Each of the 9 T cell receptor beta chains below was sequenced from the same sample in a study of blood T cell repertoires in COVID-19. Sequenced by immunoSEQ multiplex PCR; TCRdb stores in-frame clones only, minus some. The table records 270,000 or so clones, roughly nine tenths of them present only once. Sequencing was performed on peripheral blood. Receptor source: a woman in her twenties or thirties with COVID-19, enrolled during active disease.

The chain recombines TRBV4-1 with TRBJ2-7; 12 bases are a match to TRBD2. Trimming cost V 4 bases and J 4 bases; bases outside gene matches: 5. This CDR3 spans 15 amino acids. Germline CDR1 and CDR2: MGHRA and YSYEKL. CDR3 sequence reads: CASSPRLAGEYEQYF. The CDR3 DNA reads TGCGCCAGCAGCCCCCGACTAGCGGGGGAGTACGAGCAGTACTTC.

The rearrangement uses TRBV5-5 and TRBJ2-2; D might be TRBD2 (5 bases). CDR1 is SGHKS and CDR2 is YYEKEE in the germline V gene (reference sequence). V was shortened by 3 bases and J by 3 bases, with 12 bases between the two germline ends. The CDR3 spans 15 residues. CDR3 sequence (DNA): TGTGCCAGCAGCTACCGGGGTCTATACACCGGGGAGCTGTTTTTT. Its translation is CASSYRGLYTGELFF.

This clone was seen once. CDR3 in DNA: TGTGCCAGCAGTTTTTATAGCGGGAGAGATACGCAGTATTTT. It codes for CASSFYSGRDTQYF. This chain connects TRBV28 to TRBJ2-3, with TRBD2 matching over 9 bases. The CDR3 totals 14 residues. Germline V lookup: CDR1 MDHEN, CDR2 SYDVKM. V shed 3 bases and J 5 bases; nucleotides not matched to a gene: 3.

The count of this clone is one. This chain links TRBV5-4 with TRBJ2-4, with D perhaps matching TRBD1 (5 bases). This CDR3 spans 14 amino acids. Germline V gene sequence: CDR1 SGHNT, CDR2 YYREEE (reference sequence). Between the trimmed V and J ends, which lost 0 bases and 9 bases, there was a span of 13 bases. The CDR3, as DNA: TGTGCCAGCAGCTTGGCGGACACGGCCGGCATTCAGTACTTC. Translating it yields CASSLADTAGIQYF.

The chain joins TRBV27 to TRBJ2-5, with TRBD1 matching 8 bases. Germline CDR1 MNHEY, CDR2 SMNVEV (reference sequence). This CDR3 spans 13 amino acids. Trimming cost V 2 bases and J 4 bases; bases outside gene matches: 0. The CDR3 loop reads CASSLTGGETQYF. For the CDR3, the DNA is TGTGCCAGCAGTTTAACAGGGGGAGAGACCCAGTACTTC.

The rearrangement uses TRBV24-1 and TRBJ2-1; tentatively, D is TRBD1 (5 bases). CDR3 length equals 15 residues. Germline V gives CDR1 KGHDR, CDR2 SFDVKD. V was cut by 4 bases and J by 6 bases, with 15 bases left in between. The CDR3 protein is CATSDPTEWGNEQFF. CDR3 DNA: TGTGCCACCAGTGACCCGACAGAATGGGGCAATGAGCAGTTCTTC.

The CDR3 nucleotides read TGTGCCACCAGCAGAGATGGGAGGAGAGAAGCTTTCTTT. It translates to CATSRDGRREAFF. V gene TRBV15 combines with J gene TRBJ1-1; D not resolved. The CDR3 runs 13 residues. Deletions cut 0 bases from V and 8 bases from J, with 10 bases between. Germline values: CDR1 LNHNV, CDR2 YYDKDF (reference sequence).

V usage is TRBV6-1 and J usage is TRBJ1-4, with D tentatively TRBD1 (5 bases). The CDR3 length is 15 residues. The V end lost 0 bases, the J end lost 8 bases, and 13 bases lay between the germline ends. Germline V lookup: CDR1 MNHNS, CDR2 SASEGT. In DNA form, the CDR3 reads TGTGCCAGCAGTGAAGCGGCCACAGGAAAGGAAAAACTGTTTTTT. The encoded protein is CASSEAATGKEKLFF.

V and J are TRBV6-5 and TRBJ1-5; weak D call: TRBD1 (6 bases). Germline V lookup: CDR1 MNHEY, CDR2 SVGAGI. V lost 4 bases and J 6 bases, leaving 13 bases between the germline ends. This CDR3 has 14 residues. The CDR3 DNA follows: TGTGCCAGCAGTTGGGCCAGGGGAAGTCAGCCCCAGCATTTT. Translation gives CASSWARGSQPQHF.